This entry describes one TCR beta chain. The source of the sample is a study of cytomegalovirus exposure and HLA in healthy donors. Use of 60 Vbeta and 13 Jbeta primers characterized the PCR. TCRdb's copy holds only in-frame clones and misses some; the assay was immunoSEQ multiplex PCR. The table records under 150,000 clones, approximately 80% of them present only once. Germline loops: CDR1 MNHNS, CDR2 SASEGT. This CDR3 is built from 15 residues. Trimming removed 3 bases from V and 1 base from J; junction bases left unmatched: 3. The source material was PBMCs. The V gene is TRBV6-1, the J gene TRBJ1-5; 7 positions agree with TRBD1. The source is a young man in good health and CMV-seronegative. CDR3: CASSDLTGSNQPQHF. The CDR3 region has the DNA TGTGCCAGCAGTGACCTGACAGGGAGCAATCAGCCCCAGCATTTT.